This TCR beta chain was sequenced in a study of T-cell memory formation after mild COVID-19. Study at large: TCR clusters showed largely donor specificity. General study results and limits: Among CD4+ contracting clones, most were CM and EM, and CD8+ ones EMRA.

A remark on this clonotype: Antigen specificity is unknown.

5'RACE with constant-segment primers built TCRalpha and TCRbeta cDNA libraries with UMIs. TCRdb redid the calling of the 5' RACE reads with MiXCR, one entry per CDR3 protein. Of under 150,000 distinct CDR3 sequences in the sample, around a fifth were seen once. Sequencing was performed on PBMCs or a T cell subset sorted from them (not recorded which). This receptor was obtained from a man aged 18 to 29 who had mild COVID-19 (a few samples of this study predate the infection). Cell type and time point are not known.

Here the CDR3 reads CASSTGTGGSPLHF. CDR3 DNA sequence: TGTGCCAGCAGCACCGGGACAGGGGGTTCACCCCTCCACTTT. The chain couples TRBV7-2 to TRBJ1-6; 11 bases are a match to TRBD1. CDR1 and CDR2 (germline): SGHTA, FQGNSA. The ends lost 5 bases at V and 9 bases at J; junction bases unmatched: 3. CDR3 length: 14 amino acids. The variable domain in full, with the rest retrieved from reference TRBV7-2 and TRBJ1-6, is GAGVSQSPSNKVTEKGKDVELRCDPISGHTALYWYRQSLGQGLEFLIYFQGNSAPDKSGLPSDRFSAERTGGSVSTLTIQRTQQEDSAVYLCASSTGTGGSPLHFGNGTRLTVT.